Following are 17 T cell receptor beta chains from one sample sequenced in a study of T cells in Graves' hyperthyroidism and ophthalmopathy. RNA transcripts provided the source from which TCR beta CDR3 regions were amplified. The HTBI primer set was used in a first-round RT-PCR of the TCR CDR3. TCRdb re-derived calls from the multiplex PCR reads in MiXCR, one entry per CDR3 protein. The sample lists about 500,000 distinct CDR3 sequences; about a sixth were seen once. The sequenced sample consisted of blood. These receptors all come from a woman aged 18-29 years with Graves' hyperthyroidism.

The table lists this clonotype with many counts. The rearrangement links TRBV20-1 to TRBJ1-1; D gene unclear. The CDR3 has 13 residues. Between the trimmed V and J ends, which lost 6 bases and 7 bases, there was a span of 18 bases. CDR1 is DFQATT, CDR2 SNEGSKA, per germline (reference sequence). The CDR3 loop reads CSAIFQATLEAFF. CDR3 sequence (DNA): TGCAGTGCCATTTTCCAGGCGACTCTTGAAGCTTTCTTT.

This rearrangement joins TRBV20-1 to TRBJ2-1; TRBD2 matches at 15 bases. This CDR3 comprises 12 residues. Germline CDR1 is DFQATT and CDR2 is SNEGSKA (reference sequence). The CDR3 here is CLGLAGGNEQFF. CDR3 coding DNA: TGCTTGGGACTAGCGGGAGGAAATGAGCAGTTCTTC.

The gene calls are TRBV6-1 and TRBJ2-7; no firm D call. Germline V gene data show CDR1 as MNHNS and CDR2 as SASEGT. Trimming pared 2 bases from V and 7 bases from J, leaving 15 bases between. This CDR3 region has 14 residues. CDR3: CASSEMTGPLEQYF. For the CDR3, the DNA is TGTGCCAGCAGTGAAATGACTGGGCCCTTAGAGCAGTACTTC.

The table lists this clonotype with many counts. The gene calls are TRBV27 and TRBJ2-1; 10 nucleotides align to TRBD2. V gave up 5 bases and J gave up 5 bases; unmatched junction bases: 12. The CDR3 is 17 residues long. Per the germline V gene, CDR1 is MNHEY and CDR2 is SMNVEV (reference sequence). This CDR3 reads CASSPQPAGGRNNEQFF. The CDR3 nucleotides read TGTGCCAGCAGTCCCCAACCAGCGGGAGGGCGGAACAATGAGCAGTTCTTC.

V and J are TRBV27 and TRBJ1-2; D unresolved. The CDR3 runs 13 residues. Germline-derived CDR1 and CDR2 are MNHEY and SMNVEV (reference sequence). Trimming shortened V by 6 bases and J by 2 bases, and 10 bases separated the two germline ends. CDR3 loop: CASRSALNYGYTF. The CDR3 DNA reads TGTGCCAGCAGATCGGCCTTGAACTATGGCTACACCTTC.

The sample holds one count of this clonotype. The germline gene is not matched at one end of the junction; a read error may be the cause. CDR3 residues: CGSSGLAGPLSSYNEQFF. In nucleotides, the CDR3 is TGTGGCAGCAGTGGACTAGCGGGACCATTAAGCTCCTACAATGAGCAGTTCTTC. The rearrangement joins TRBV6-1 to TRBJ2-1; TRBD2 aligns across 12 bases. The CDR3 has 18 residues. The germline V gene encodes CDR1 MNHNS and CDR2 SASEGT.

This clonotype was counted many times. The chain uses TRBV11-3 and TRBJ2-1; D not resolved. This CDR3 region has 14 residues. V was clipped by 0 bases and J by 2 bases, with 5 bases between them. CDR1 and CDR2 from the germline V gene are SGHNT and YENEEA. CDR3 sequence (DNA): TGTGCCAGCAGCTTAGACCGAACCTACAATGAGCAGTTCTTC. Its protein is CASSLDRTYNEQFF.

The V gene is TRBV10-1, the J gene TRBJ2-7; D uncertain. The germline gives CDR1 WNHNN, CDR2 SYGVQD (reference sequence). V was trimmed by 9 bases and J by 4 bases, leaving 7 bases between them. CDR3 length equals 10 residues. The CDR3 DNA is TGCGCCAGGAGAGCTTACGAGCAGTACTTC. This translates into CARRAYEQYF.

Ten or more counts support this clonotype. The gene calls are TRBV19 and TRBJ1-5; D uncertain. Trimming shortened V by 6 bases and J by 4 bases, and 16 bases separated the two germline ends. The CDR3 sequence is 15 residues long. Per germline, CDR1 LNHDA and CDR2 SQIVND (reference sequence). CDR3 in DNA: TGTGCCAGTAGCGTCCCCTCCCGCGGGAATCAGCCCCAGCATTTT. As protein: CASSVPSRGNQPQHF.

The chain joins TRBV12-3 or TRBV12-4 to TRBJ2-7; maybe TRBD1 (5 bases). The ends were cut back, 2 bases at V and 3 bases at J, with 8 bases in the middle. The CDR3 is 13 residues long. The CDR3 reads CASSLKDNYEQYF. As DNA, the CDR3 is TGTGCCAGCAGTTTAAAGGACAACTACGAGCAGTACTTC.

This clonotype was observed many times. This chain connects TRBV15 to TRBJ2-7; D is possibly TRBD1 (7 bases). This CDR3 is 15 amino acids long. The V gene's germline CDR1 is LNHNV and CDR2 YYDKDF (reference sequence). The V gene lost 0 bases and the J gene lost 5 bases, with 14 bases spanning the gap. The DNA of the CDR3 is TGTGCCACCAGCAGAGATCGCGGAGGGGGCCACGAGCAGTACTTC. It yields the protein CATSRDRGGGHEQYF.

This clonotype has a count of ten or more. The chain is built from TRBV15 and TRBJ2-7; tentatively, D is TRBD1 (6 bases). V lost 1 base and J lost 2, with 12 bases in between. This CDR3 comprises 15 residues. In germline, CDR1 is LNHNV, CDR2 YYDKDF (reference sequence). CDR3 in amino acids: CATSRGKTGTYEQYF. As DNA, the CDR3 is TGTGCCACCAGCAGAGGAAAGACAGGAACCTACGAGCAGTACTTC.

In this sample, this clonotype turned up many times. V is TRBV6-2 or TRBV6-3 and J is TRBJ1-2; possibly TRBD1 for D (5 bases). Germline CDR1 and CDR2: MNHEY and SVGEGT. The V end was cut by 5 bases, the J end by 5 bases, with 21 bases between. CDR3 length equals 16 residues. CDR3 region: CASSPGQVGLHYGYTF. In DNA, the CDR3 is TGTGCCAGCAGTCCCGGACAAGTCGGTCTCCATTATGGCTACACCTTC.

This clonotype was detected only a few times. This sequence joins TRBV20-1 and TRBJ2-7, with D unclear. CDR1 and CDR2 (germline): DFQATT, SNEGSKA (reference sequence). This CDR3 spans 12 amino acids. Trimming took off 7 bases at V and 4 bases at J, with 14 bases between the two ends. CDR3 coding DNA: TGCAGTGTCACCCCAGGTCGATACGAGCAGTACTTC. Protein product: CSVTPGRYEQYF.

This clonotype was seen a handful of times. The rearrangement links TRBV19 to TRBJ2-5; 7 bases agree with TRBD1. This CDR3 is 14 amino acids long. V was clipped by 7 bases and J by 1 base; unmatched bases: 6. In germline, CDR1 is LNHDA, CDR2 SQIVND (reference sequence). The CDR3 here is CASTSGTAQETQYF. The DNA for the CDR3 is TGTGCCAGTACATCGGGGACAGCCCAAGAGACCCAGTACTTC.

This clonotype occurred many times. V is TRBV12-5 and J is TRBJ2-5; 8 nucleotides match TRBD2. Germline-derived CDR1 and CDR2 are LGHNT and FRNRAP. The ends lost 3 bases at V and 5 bases at J; junction bases unmatched: 8. The CDR3 extends over 15 amino acids. Here the CDR3 DNA reads TGTGCTAGTGGTTTCCCCTCGGCTAGCGGGGAGACCCAGTACTTC. This gives the protein CASGFPSASGETQYF.

This clonotype was observed a handful of times. The chain carries TRBV29-1 and TRBJ2-3, with D perhaps TRBD1 (5 bases). Trimming took off 3 bases at V and 3 bases at J, with 10 bases between the two ends. The CDR3 spans 13 residues. Germline V gives CDR1 SQVTM, CDR2 ANQGSEA. CDR3 DNA: TGCAGCGTTGACAAGGACACTACAGATACGCAGTATTTT. Translating it yields CSVDKDTTDTQYF.